This T cell receptor beta chain was obtained from a study of blood T cell repertoires in COVID-19. Cohorts were based on clinical histories the participants reported. Recovered Cohort 3 donors showed two negative PCRs, clearance, or symptom resolution. The repertoire was sequenced with immunoSEQ multiplex PCR; TCRdb's copy has only in-frame clones and lacks some. The top ten clones hold around 5.5% of a sample with roughly 150,000 clones, around four fifths of them seen once. In germline, CDR1 is SGDLS, CDR2 YYNGEE. CDR3 length equals 17 residues. V lost 3 bases, J lost 9 bases, and 22 bases lay in between.

The sample consisted of PBMCs or T cells enriched from blood (not recorded which). This sequence joins TRBV9 and TRBJ1-6; D remains ambiguous. The TCR sequence derives from a woman in her fifties or sixties who had recovered from COVID-19. DNA of the CDR3: TGTGCCAGCAGCGCTTCGAAGATCTATCTAGAGGGTTCACCCCTCCACTTT. Translating it yields CASSASKIYLEGSPLHF. Drawing the rest from reference TRBV9 and TRBJ1-6, the complete variable domain is DSGVTQTPKHLITATGQRVTLRCSPRSGDLSVYWYQQSLDQGLQFLIQYYNGEERAKGNILERFSAQQFPDLHSELNLSSLELGDSALYFCASSASKIYLEGSPLHFGNGTRLTVT.